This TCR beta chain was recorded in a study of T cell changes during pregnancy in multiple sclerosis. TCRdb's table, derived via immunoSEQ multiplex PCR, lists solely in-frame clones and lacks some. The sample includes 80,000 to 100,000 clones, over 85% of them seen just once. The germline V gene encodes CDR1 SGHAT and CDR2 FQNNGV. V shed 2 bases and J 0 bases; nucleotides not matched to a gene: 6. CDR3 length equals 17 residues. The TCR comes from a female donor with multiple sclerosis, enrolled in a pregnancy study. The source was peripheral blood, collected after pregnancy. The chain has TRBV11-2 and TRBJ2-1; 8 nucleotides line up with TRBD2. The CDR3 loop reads CASSLFFSGVSYNEQFF. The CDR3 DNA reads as TGTGCCAGCAGCTTATTTTTTAGCGGGGTCTCCTACAATGAGCAGTTCTTC. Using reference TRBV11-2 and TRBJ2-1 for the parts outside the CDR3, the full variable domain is EAGVAQSPRYKIIEKRQSVAFWCNPISGHATLYWYQQILGQGPKLLIQFQNNGVVDDSQLPKDRFSAERLKGVDSTLKIQPAKLEDSAVYLCASSLFFSGVSYNEQFFGPGTRLTVL.